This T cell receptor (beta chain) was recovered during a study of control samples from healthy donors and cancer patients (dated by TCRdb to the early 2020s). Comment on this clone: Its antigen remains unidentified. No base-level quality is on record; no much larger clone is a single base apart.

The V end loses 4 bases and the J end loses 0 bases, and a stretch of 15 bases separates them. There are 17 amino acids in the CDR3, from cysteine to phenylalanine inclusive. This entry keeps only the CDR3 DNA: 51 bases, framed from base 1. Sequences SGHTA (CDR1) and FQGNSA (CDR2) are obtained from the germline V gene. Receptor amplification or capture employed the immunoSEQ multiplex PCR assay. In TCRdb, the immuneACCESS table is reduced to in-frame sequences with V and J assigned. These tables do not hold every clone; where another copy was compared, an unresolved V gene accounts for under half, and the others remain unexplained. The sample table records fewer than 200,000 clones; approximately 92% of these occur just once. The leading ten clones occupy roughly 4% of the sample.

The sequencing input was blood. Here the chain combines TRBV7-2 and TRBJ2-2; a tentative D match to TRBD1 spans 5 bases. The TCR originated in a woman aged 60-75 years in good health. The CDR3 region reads CASSSTYRGANTGELFF. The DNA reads TGTGCCAGCAGCTCAACTTATAGGGGTGCGAACACCGGGGAGCTGTTTTTT.